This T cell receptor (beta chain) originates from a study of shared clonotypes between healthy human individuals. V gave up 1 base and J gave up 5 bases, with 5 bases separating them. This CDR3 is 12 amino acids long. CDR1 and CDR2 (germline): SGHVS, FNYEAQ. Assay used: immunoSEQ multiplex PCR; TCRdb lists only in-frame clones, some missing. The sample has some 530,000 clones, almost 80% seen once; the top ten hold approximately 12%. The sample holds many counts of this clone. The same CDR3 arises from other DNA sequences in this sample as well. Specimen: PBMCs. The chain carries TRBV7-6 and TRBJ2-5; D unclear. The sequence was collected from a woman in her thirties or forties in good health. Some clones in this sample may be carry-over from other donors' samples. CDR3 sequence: CASSLDGETQYF. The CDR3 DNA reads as TGTGCCAGCAGCTTAGATGGTGAGACCCAGTACTTC. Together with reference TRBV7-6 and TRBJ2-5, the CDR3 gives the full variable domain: GAGVSQSPRYKVTKRGQDVALRCDPISGHVSLYWYRQALGQGPEFLTYFNYEAQQDKSGLPNDRFSAERPEGSISTLTIQRTEQRDSAMYRCASSLDGETQYFGPGTRLLVL.